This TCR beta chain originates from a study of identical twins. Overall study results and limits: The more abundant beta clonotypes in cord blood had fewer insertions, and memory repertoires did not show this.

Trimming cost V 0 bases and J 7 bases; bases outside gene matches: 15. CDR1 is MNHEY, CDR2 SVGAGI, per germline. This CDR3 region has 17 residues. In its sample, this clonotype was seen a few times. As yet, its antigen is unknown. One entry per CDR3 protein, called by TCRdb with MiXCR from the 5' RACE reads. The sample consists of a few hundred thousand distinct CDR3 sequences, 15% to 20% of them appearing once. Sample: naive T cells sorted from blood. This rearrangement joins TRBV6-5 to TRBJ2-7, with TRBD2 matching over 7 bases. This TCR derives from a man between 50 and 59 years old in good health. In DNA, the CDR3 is TGTGCCAGCAGTTACTCGAGACTTACTAGCGAGCCTGGGGAGCAGTACTTC. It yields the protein CASSYSRLTSEPGEQYF.